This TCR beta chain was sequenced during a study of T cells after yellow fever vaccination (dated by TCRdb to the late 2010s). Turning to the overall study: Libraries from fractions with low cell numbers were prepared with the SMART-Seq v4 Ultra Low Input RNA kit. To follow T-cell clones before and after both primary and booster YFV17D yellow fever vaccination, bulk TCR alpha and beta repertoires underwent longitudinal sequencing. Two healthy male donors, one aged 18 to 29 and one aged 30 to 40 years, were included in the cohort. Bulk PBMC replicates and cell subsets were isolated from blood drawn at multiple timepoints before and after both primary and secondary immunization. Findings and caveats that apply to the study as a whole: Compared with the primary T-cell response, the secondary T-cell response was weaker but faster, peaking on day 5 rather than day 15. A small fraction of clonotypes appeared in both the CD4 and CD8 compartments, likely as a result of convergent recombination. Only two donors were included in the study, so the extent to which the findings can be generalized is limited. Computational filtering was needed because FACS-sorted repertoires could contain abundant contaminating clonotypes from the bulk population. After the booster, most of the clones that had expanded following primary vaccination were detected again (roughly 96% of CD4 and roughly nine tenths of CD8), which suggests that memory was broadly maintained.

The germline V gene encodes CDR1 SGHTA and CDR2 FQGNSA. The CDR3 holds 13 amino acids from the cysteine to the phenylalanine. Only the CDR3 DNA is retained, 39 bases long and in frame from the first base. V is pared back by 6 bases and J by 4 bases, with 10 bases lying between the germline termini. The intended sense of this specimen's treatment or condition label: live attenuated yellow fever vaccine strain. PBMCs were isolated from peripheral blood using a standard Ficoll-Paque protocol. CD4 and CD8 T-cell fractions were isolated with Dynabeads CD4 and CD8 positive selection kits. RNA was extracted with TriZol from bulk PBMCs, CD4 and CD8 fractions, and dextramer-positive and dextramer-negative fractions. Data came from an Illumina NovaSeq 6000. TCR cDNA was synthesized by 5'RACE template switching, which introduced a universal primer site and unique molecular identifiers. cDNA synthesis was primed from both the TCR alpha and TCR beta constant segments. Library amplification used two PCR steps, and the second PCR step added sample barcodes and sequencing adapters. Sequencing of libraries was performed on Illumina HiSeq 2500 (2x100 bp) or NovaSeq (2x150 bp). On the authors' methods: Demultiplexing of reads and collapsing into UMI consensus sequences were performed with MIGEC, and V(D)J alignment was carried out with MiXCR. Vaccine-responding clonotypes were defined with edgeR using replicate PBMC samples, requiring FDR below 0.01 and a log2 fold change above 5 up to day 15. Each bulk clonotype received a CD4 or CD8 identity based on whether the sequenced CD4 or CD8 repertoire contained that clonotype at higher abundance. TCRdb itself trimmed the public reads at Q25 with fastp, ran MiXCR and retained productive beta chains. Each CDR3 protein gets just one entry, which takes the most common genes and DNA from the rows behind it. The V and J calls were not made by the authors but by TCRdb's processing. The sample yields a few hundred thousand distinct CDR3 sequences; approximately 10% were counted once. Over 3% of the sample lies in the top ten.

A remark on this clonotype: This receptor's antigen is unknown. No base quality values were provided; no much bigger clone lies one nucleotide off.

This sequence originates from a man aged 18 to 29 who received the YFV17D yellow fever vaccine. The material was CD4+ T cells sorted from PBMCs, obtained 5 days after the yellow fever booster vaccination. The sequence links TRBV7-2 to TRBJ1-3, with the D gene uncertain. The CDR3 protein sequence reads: CASSFAWGNTIYF. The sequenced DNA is TGTGCCAGCAGTTTCGCCTGGGGAAACACCATATATTTT.